This T cell receptor beta chain is drawn from a study of blood T cell repertoires in COVID-19. Study-level information: Samples taken during acute and convalescent COVID-19 were collected in the United States, Italy and Spain. The analysed material was cDNA or gDNA that came from T cells, B-cell-depleted T cells, or PBMCs.

The CDR3 consists of 13 residues. V lost 4 bases, J lost 3 bases, and 9 bases lay in between. Germline V gene data show CDR1 as SNHLY and CDR2 as FYNNEI. Original handling: Amplifying reference gene primers gave estimates of nucleated cell counts. Produced via immunoSEQ multiplex PCR; TCRdb's table is partial and in-frame only. V and J calls and clone size follow that table, whereas D and trimming were derived from the DNA. The sample yields a few hundred thousand clones, approximately 91% seen once. This chain connects TRBV2 to TRBJ1-1, with D perhaps matching TRBD1 (5 bases). This TCR derives from a woman aged 60-75 years with acute or convalescent COVID-19. Sequenced input: peripheral blood. The CDR3 DNA sequence: TGTGCCAGCAGTGTGGCAGGGTACACTGAAGCTTTCTTT. It specifies CASSVAGYTEAFF.